This TCR beta chain appears in the sequencing data of a study of blood T cell repertoires in COVID-19. Study overall: Acute-phase and convalescent COVID-19 samples originated in the United States, Italy and Spain. PBMCs, B-cell-depleted T cells, or T cells provided the cDNA or gDNA that made up the material.

Authors' methods: Estimates of nucleated cell counts were drawn from the amplification of reference gene primers. Here immunoSEQ multiplex PCR was the method, and the copy in TCRdb shows in-frame clones only, minus some. The V and J calls and clone size come from that table; D and trimming were worked out from the DNA. The table records about 250,000 clones, around nine tenths of them present only once. This clonotype was sampled from a man aged 80 or over with acute or convalescent COVID-19. Sequenced: peripheral blood.

The CDR3 bases are TGTGCCAGCAGTCCCCCTGCAGGTTCCATGAACACTGAAGCTTTCTTT. Protein: CASSPPAGSMNTEAFF. The rearrangement uses TRBV28 and TRBJ1-1; D remains ambiguous. The germline gives CDR1 MDHEN, CDR2 SYDVKM. CDR3 length: 16 amino acids. With 5 bases removed from V and 0 bases from J, the gap between germline ends came to 16 bases.